Each of the 21 T cell receptor beta chains below was sequenced from the same sample in a study of blood T cell repertoires in COVID-19. TCRdb keeps only in-frame clones here, not all; method: immunoSEQ multiplex PCR. Here the sample spans approximately 220,000 clones, 86% being singletons. The material sequenced was PBMCs or T cells enriched from blood (not recorded which). Receptors were obtained from a middle-aged woman with acute COVID-19.

The rearrangement links TRBV9 to TRBJ1-3; D possibly corresponds to TRBD1 (6 bases). V lost 3 bases, J lost 1 base, and 8 bases lay in between. The CDR3 sequence is 14 residues long. The germline V gene has CDR1 SGDLS and CDR2 YYNGEE. The CDR3 nucleotides are TGTGCCAGCAGCGGGGGGCTATCTGGAAACACCATATATTTT. It specifies CASSGGLSGNTIYF.

This clone was observed a handful of times. The chain joins TRBV6-5 to TRBJ1-6; maybe TRBD1 (6 bases). Looked up from germline, CDR1 is MNHEY and CDR2 is SVGAGI. The CDR3 has 13 amino acids. The V and J ends lost 6 bases and 13 bases respectively, with 16 bases between them. The CDR3, as DNA: TGTGCCAGCAGGAACGGGGACACCGCGCCCCTCCACTTT. It codes for CASRNGDTAPLHF.

V and J are TRBV19 and TRBJ1-4, with D maybe TRBD1 (5 bases). CDR1 is LNHDA and CDR2 is SQIVND in the germline V gene (reference sequence). V lost 3 bases to trimming and J lost 5 bases, with 16 bases between them. The CDR3 contains 16 residues. CDR3 nucleotide sequence: TGTGCCAGTAGTATCCAGGCCAGGGCCCCGAATGAAAAACTGTTTTTT. Residues: CASSIQARAPNEKLFF.

The V gene is TRBV4-1, the J gene TRBJ2-3; a weak D match, TRBD1 (5 bases). Trimming removed 1 base at V and 1 base at J, with 15 bases between. The V gene's germline CDR1 is MGHRA and CDR2 YSYEKL. The CDR3 totals 17 residues. CDR3 coding DNA: TGCGCCAGCAGCCAAGCGAGGACACCCTGGGGCACAGATACGCAGTATTTT. Amino acid sequence: CASSQARTPWGTDTQYF.

This clone came up once. The chain links TRBV6-5 to TRBJ1-2; D possibly corresponds to TRBD1 (5 bases). CDR1 and CDR2 (germline): MNHEY, SVGAGI. The CDR3 is made up of 14 amino acids. V lost 4 bases, J lost 4 bases, and 13 bases lay in between. CDR3 loop: CASSSSGGTYGYTF. The CDR3, as DNA: TGTGCCAGCAGTTCGTCTGGGGGGACCTATGGCTACACCTTC.

This sequence joins TRBV27 and TRBJ2-1, with TRBD2 matching 7 bases. From germline, CDR1 is MNHEY and CDR2 SMNVEV (reference sequence). The length of the CDR3 is 20 residues. Losses at the gene ends were 5 bases for V and 0 bases for J; bases not matched to a gene: 19. CDR3 coding DNA: TGTGCCAGCAGTAGCAAAGTCTGGGGACTCCTAGCGGCCTCCTACAATGAGCAGTTCTTC. It specifies CASSSKVWGLLAASYNEQFF.

The V call is TRBV6-5, the J call TRBJ2-1, with 10 positions matching TRBD1. V shed 2 bases, J shed 7 bases, and the junction held 5 bases outside the gene matches. Germline loops: CDR1 MNHEY, CDR2 SVGAGI. The CDR3 runs to 15 residues. This chain's CDR3 is CASSYQRTGGNEQFF. The CDR3 region has the DNA TGTGCCAGCAGTTACCAGAGGACAGGGGGGAATGAGCAGTTCTTC.

This clone has more than one count but fewer than ten. The chain combines TRBV19 with TRBJ1-3, with D unresolved. Germline V gives CDR1 LNHDA, CDR2 SQIVND (reference sequence). The CDR3 has 13 residues. The V end was cut by 11 bases, the J end by 0 bases, with 11 bases between. CDR3 sequence: CAGSQHSGNTIYF. CDR3 DNA sequence: TGTGCCGGATCACAGCACTCTGGAAACACCATATATTTT.

The chain recombines TRBV5-1 with TRBJ1-6; a possible D gene is TRBD1 (6 bases). The CDR3 runs to 15 residues. The germline V and J ends were trimmed by 4 bases and 12 bases, with 20 bases remaining between them. CDR1 is SGHRS and CDR2 is YFSETQ in the germline V gene. The CDR3 DNA sequence: TGCGCCAGCAGCGACCGGACAGTCTCCGAAGGACCCCTCCACTTT. It codes for CASSDRTVSEGPLHF.

This clone was detected only once. The sample has other DNA sequences that encode this CDR3 too. The rearrangement joins TRBV3-1 (or the pseudogene TRBV3-2) to TRBJ2-5; a weak D match, TRBD2 (6 bases). The CDR3 consists of 15 residues. Trimming shortened V by 0 bases and J by 2 bases, and 10 bases separated the two germline ends. Germline V lookup: CDR1 LGHDT, CDR2 YNNKEL (reference sequence). CDR3 in amino acids: CASSQDWRGQETQYF. DNA of the CDR3: TGTGCCAGCAGCCAAGATTGGCGGGGTCAAGAGACCCAGTACTTC.

This chain uses TRBV2 with TRBJ1-4; D not resolved. Trimming removed 1 base at V and 5 bases at J, with 11 bases between. This CDR3 has 15 amino acids. Per germline, CDR1 SNHLY and CDR2 FYNNEI. The CDR3 DNA sequence: TGTGCCAGCAGTGAAGAGGGAGGCGGCAATGAAAAACTGTTTTTT. Protein product: CASSEEGGGNEKLFF.

The V gene is TRBV7-2, the J gene TRBJ2-7; TRBD2 is a possible D gene (6 bases). The CDR3 has 14 residues. With 5 bases removed from V and 3 bases from J, the gap between germline ends came to 14 bases. Germline V gene sequence: CDR1 SGHTA, CDR2 FQGNSA. CDR3 region: CASSPPGLFYEQYF. CDR3 DNA: TGTGCCAGCAGCCCTCCGGGACTCTTCTACGAGCAGTACTTC.

The chain links TRBV19 to TRBJ1-1; D uncertain. CDR3 length: 15 residues. The germline V and J ends were trimmed by 5 bases and 0 bases, with 13 bases remaining between them. Germline loops: CDR1 LNHDA, CDR2 SQIVND (reference sequence). The CDR3 is CASSLSPGMNTEAFF. The CDR3 DNA reads as TGTGCCAGTAGTCTTTCCCCAGGTATGAACACTGAAGCTTTCTTT.

The table lists this clone with a few counts. The V and J genes are TRBV9 and TRBJ2-2; 8 nucleotides align to TRBD2. Germline V gives CDR1 SGDLS, CDR2 YYNGEE. With 0 bases clipped from V and 6 bases from J, the junction kept 13 bases outside the gene matches. The CDR3 length is 18 residues. CDR3 sequence: CASSVVPTSPLAAGELFF. CDR3 nucleotide sequence: TGTGCCAGCAGCGTAGTCCCCACCAGCCCACTAGCGGCCGGGGAGCTGTTTTTT.

A word on this clone: The sample holds other DNA sequences that translate to the same CDR3. This chain's CDR3 is CASSVGDSGTEAFF. The CDR3 DNA follows: TGTGCCAGCAGCGTAGGGGACAGCGGCACTGAAGCTTTCTTT. The chain has TRBV9 and TRBJ1-1; 7 nucleotides match TRBD1. Germline V gene sequence: CDR1 SGDLS, CDR2 YYNGEE. Trimming took 0 bases from V and 4 from J; bases not matched to a gene: 3. This CDR3 region has 14 residues.

The genes are TRBV25-1 and TRBJ1-1; D gene uncertain. The ends were cut back, 4 bases at V and 10 bases at J, with 7 bases in the middle. The CDR3 consists of 10 residues. Per germline, CDR1 MGHDK and CDR2 SYGVNS. In DNA form, the CDR3 reads TGTGCCAGCAGTGCAGGATCAGCTTTCTTT. Encoded protein: CASSAGSAFF. Variable domain in full (rest from reference TRBV25-1 and TRBJ1-1): EADIYQTPRYLVIGTGKKITLECSQTMGHDKMYWYQQDPGMELHLIHYSYGVNSTEKGDLSSESTVSRIRTEHFPLTLESARPSHTSQYLCASSAGSAFFGQGTRLTVV.

V gene TRBV2 combines with J gene TRBJ1-1, with 12 positions matching TRBD1. CDR1 and CDR2 from the germline V gene are SNHLY and FYNNEI. The ends lost 2 bases at V and 6 bases at J; junction bases unmatched: 4. This CDR3 comprises 15 residues. CDR3 residues: CASSEPGQGAPEAFF. The CDR3 region has the DNA TGTGCCAGCAGTGAACCGGGACAGGGGGCCCCTGAAGCTTTCTTT.

J is TRBJ1-4 and V is TRBV10-3, with D possibly TRBD1 on 5 matching bases. Germline V lookup: CDR1 ENHRY, CDR2 SYGVKD. This CDR3 spans 13 amino acids. V lost 3 bases and J 5 bases, leaving 7 bases between the germline ends. The CDR3 region is CAISDRANEKLFF. The CDR3 region has the DNA TGTGCCATCAGTGACAGGGCGAATGAAAAACTGTTTTTT.

The chain employs TRBV5-1 and TRBJ1-1; perhaps TRBD1 as D (6 bases). Germline V gives CDR1 SGHRS, CDR2 YFSETQ. The V end lost 4 bases, the J end lost 4 bases, and 14 bases lay between the germline ends. The CDR3 loop spans 14 amino acids. The chain's CDR3 is CASSRDRSGTEAFF. CDR3 coding DNA: TGCGCCAGCAGCCGCGACAGGTCAGGCACTGAAGCTTTCTTT.

This clone was seen just once. The CDR3 protein is CARSSWIRGMNTEAFF. Here the CDR3 DNA reads TGTGCCAGAAGCTCGTGGATTAGGGGGATGAACACTGAAGCTTTCTTT. This chain joins TRBV5-3 and TRBJ1-1; D might be TRBD1 (6 bases). TRBV5-3 qualifies as an ORF whose function is uncertain. V lost 3 bases and J 0 bases, leaving 15 bases between the germline ends. The CDR3 spans 16 residues.

This clone came up a few times. This chain uses TRBV2 with TRBJ2-7; tentative D call: TRBD1 (6 bases). The CDR3 sequence is 14 residues long. Trimming left V 4 bases short and J 0 bases short, with 10 bases between. Per germline, CDR1 SNHLY and CDR2 FYNNEI. The CDR3 DNA is TGTGCCAGCAGTGGGACAGATCCCTCCTACGAGCAGTACGTC. Translated, it gives CASSGTDPSYEQYV.